The clone carrying this T cell receptor (beta chain) was detected once. Antigen unknown. The data belong to a study of T cell responses to AZD1222 COVID-19 vaccine. This CDR3 contains 15 residues. Between the trimmed V and J ends, which lost 3 bases and 2 bases, there was a span of 14 bases. CDR1 and CDR2 from the germline V gene are LGHDT and YNNKEL (reference sequence). TCRdb's copy holds only in-frame clones and misses some; the assay was immunoSEQ multiplex PCR. This table holds over 130,000 clones, 90% found once. Findings of the study overall: Donors, mostly white British, included more females; clonal diversity was possibly underestimated. Samples come after the peak T cell response, not at day 14. Just five to seven people given AZD1222 tested seropositive at baseline.

This sequence joins TRBV3-1 (or the pseudogene TRBV3-2) and TRBJ2-7, with D maybe TRBD1 (8 bases). This TCR was recovered from an adult who received the AZD1222 COVID-19 vaccine. The sequencing used peripheral blood, collected 28 days after the second AZD1222 dose. The CDR3 DNA follows: TGTGCCAGCAGCCAGCTCACAGGGGGGGCCTACGAGCAGTACTTC. Protein: CASSQLTGGAYEQYF.